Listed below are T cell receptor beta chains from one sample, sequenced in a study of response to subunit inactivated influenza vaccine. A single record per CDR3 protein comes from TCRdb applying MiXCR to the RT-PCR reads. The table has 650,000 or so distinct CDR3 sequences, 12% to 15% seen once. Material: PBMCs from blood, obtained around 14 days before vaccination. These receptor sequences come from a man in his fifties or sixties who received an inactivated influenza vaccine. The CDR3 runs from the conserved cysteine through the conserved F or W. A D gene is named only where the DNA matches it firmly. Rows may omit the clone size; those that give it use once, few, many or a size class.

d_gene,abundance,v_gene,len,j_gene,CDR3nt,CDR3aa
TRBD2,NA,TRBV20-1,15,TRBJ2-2,TGCAGTGCTAGTCCCAGCGGGGGTAACACCGGGGAGCTGTTTTTT,CSASPSGGNTGELFF
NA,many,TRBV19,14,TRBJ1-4,TGTGCCAGTTCCTCACTCACCTTGTGGGAAAAACTGTTTTTT,CASSSLTLWEKLFF
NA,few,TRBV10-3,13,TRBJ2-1,TGTGCCATCAGTGACCCGCTCCGGAATGAGCAGTTCTTC,CAISDPLRNEQFF
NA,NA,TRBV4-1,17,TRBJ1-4,TGCGCCAGCAGCCAAGATCGGAGTATAGGAACTAATGAAAAACTGTTTTTT,CASSQDRSIGTNEKLFF
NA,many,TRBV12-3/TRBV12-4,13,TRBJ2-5,TGTGCCAGCAGTTTATTCAGGGGAGAGACCCAGTACTTC,CASSLFRGETQYF
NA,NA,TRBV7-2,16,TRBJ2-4,TGTGCCAGCAGCTTAGTCGGTAGGGATGGTAGAAACATTCAGTACTTC,CASSLVGRDGRNIQYF
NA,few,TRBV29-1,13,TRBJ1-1,TGCAGCACTGGAGGCATAATGAACACTGAAGCTTTCTTT,CSTGGIMNTEAFF
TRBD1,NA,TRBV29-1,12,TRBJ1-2,TGCAGCGTTGCAGACAGGGGGTTGGGCTACACCTTC,CSVADRGLGYTF
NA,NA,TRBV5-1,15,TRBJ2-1,TGCGCCAGCAGCGAGGACAACCCAAACTACAATGAGCAGTTCTTC,CASSEDNPNYNEQFF
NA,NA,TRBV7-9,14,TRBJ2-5,TGTGCCAGCAGCCCTGGTGCGGGTGGGCAGACCCAGTACTTC,CASSPGAGGQTQYF
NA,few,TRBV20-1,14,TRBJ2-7,TGCAGTGCCCCCTCCCCAGGGGGGTTCGACGAGCAGTACTTC,CSAPSPGGFDEQYF
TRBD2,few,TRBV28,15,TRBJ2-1,TGTGCCACCTCCCGCCCGGGGGAGGGCTCCAATGAGCAGTTCTTC,CATSRPGEGSNEQFF
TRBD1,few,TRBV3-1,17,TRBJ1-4,TGTGCCAGCAGCCACAGGGGGCGCGTTGCAACTAATGAAAAACTGTTTTTT,CASSHRGRVATNEKLFF
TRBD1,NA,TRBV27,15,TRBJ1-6,TGTGCCAGCAGCTGGACAGGGGAATATAATTCACCCCTCCACTTT,CASSWTGEYNSPLHF
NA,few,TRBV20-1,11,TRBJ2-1,TGCAGTGCTCCTTGGGGGCTTGAGCAGTTCTTC,CSAPWGLEQFF
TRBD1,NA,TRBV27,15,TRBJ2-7,TGTGCCAGCAGTTTATCAGCAGGGGGCTTACGAGAGCAGTACTTC,CASSLSAGGLREQYF
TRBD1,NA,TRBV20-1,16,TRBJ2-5,TGCAGTGCTAGAGGAGACCGGGACAGGGACCAAGAGACCCAGTACTTC,CSARGDRDRDQETQYF
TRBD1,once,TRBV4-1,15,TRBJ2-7,TGCGCCAGCAGCCATCTGACAGGGTGGGGCTACGAGCAGTACTTC,CASSHLTGWGYEQYF
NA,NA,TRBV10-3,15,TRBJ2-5,TGTGCTATCAGTGAGAGGATGGAGGCCAGAGAGACCCAGTACTTC,CAISERMEARETQYF
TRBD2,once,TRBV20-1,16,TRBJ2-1,TGCAGTGCTAGAAGACTAGCGGGAGGGTCCTACAATGAGCAGTTCTTC,CSARRLAGGSYNEQFF
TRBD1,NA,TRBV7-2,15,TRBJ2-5,TGTGCCAGCAGCCGGGGACAGGGCATTTCGGAGACCCAGTACTTC,CASSRGQGISETQYF
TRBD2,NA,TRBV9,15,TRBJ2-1,TGTGCCAGCAGCGAAAGCGGGAGTTCCTACAATGAGCAGTTCTTC,CASSESGSSYNEQFF
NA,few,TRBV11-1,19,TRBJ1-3,TGTGCCAGCAGCTTAGTGCGACAGGCCGTCTACATCTCTGGAAACACCATATATTTT,CASSLVRQAVYISGNTIYF
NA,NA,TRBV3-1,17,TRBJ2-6,TGTGCCAGCAGCCAAAGTAGGGAGATTACTGGGGCCAACGTCCTGACTTTC,CASSQSREITGANVLTF
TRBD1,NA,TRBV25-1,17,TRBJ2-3,TGTGCCAGTTTTAGGGACAGGGGAGTTTGGGTCACAGATACGCAGTATTTT,CASFRDRGVWVTDTQYF
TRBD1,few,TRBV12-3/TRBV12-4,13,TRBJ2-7,TGTGCCAGCAGTCCGGGACAGGGTAGGGAGCAGTACTTC,CASSPGQGREQYF
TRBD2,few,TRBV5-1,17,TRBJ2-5,TGCGCCAGCAGCCCAAGGACTAGCGGGGCCCTAGGAGAGACCCAGTACTTC,CASSPRTSGALGETQYF
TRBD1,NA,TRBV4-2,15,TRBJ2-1,TGTGCCAGCAGCCACTCCGGGACAGAAGGCCATGAGCAGTTCTTC,CASSHSGTEGHEQFF
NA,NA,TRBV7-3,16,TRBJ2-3,TGTGCCAGCAGCTTAACGCCCCGGGCTAGCACAGATACGCAGTATTTT,CASSLTPRASTDTQYF
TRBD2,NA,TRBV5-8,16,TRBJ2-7,TGTGCCAGCAGCTACGGACTAGCGGGAGCCCCCAGCGAGCAGTACTTC,CASSYGLAGAPSEQYF
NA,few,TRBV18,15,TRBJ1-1,TGTGCCAGCTCACCACCGGGTACAGGGAACACTGAAGCTTTCTTT,CASSPPGTGNTEAFF
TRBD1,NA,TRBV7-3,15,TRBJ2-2,TGTGCCAGCAGCTTAACGTTACAGGGGGCCGGGGAGCTGTTTTTT,CASSLTLQGAGELFF
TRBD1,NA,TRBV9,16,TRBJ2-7,TGTGCCAGCAGCGTAGCGAGGGGACAGGGTTTCCACGAGCAGTACTTC,CASSVARGQGFHEQYF
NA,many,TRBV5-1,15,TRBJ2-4,TGCGCCAGCAGCTTGAGAAGGGGCGAACAAAACATTCAGTACTTC,CASSLRRGEQNIQYF
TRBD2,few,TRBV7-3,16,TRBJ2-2,TGTGCCAGCAGCCCTCGGACTAGCGGGGTCACCGGGGAGCTGTTTTTT,CASSPRTSGVTGELFF
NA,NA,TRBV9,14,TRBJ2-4,TGTGCCAGCAGTGTAGAAGGGATGGGGAACATTCAGTACTTC,CASSVEGMGNIQYF
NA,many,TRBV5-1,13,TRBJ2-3,TGTGCCAGCAGCTTAGATAGCACAGATACGCAGTATTTT,CASSLDSTDTQYF
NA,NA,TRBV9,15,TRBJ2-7,TGTGCCAGCAGCGCCGGGACACGAAGCGGGTTTAGGCAGTACTTC,CASSAGTRSGFRQYF
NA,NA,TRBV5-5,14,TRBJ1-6,TGTGCCAGCAGCTGGATCGAGAATAATTCACCCCTCCACTTT,CASSWIENNSPLHF